This T cell receptor (beta chain) was sequenced in a study of tumor-infiltrating lymphocytes in localized non-small cell lung cancer (dated by TCRdb to about 2021). The study in broad terms: Patients whose samples were collected after neoadjuvant chemotherapy, as well as both smokers and never-smokers and several histologies, were included in the cohort. Each patient contributed resected tumor tissue and uninvolved lung tissue from the same patient, described as non-adjacent to the tumor. The same patients underwent several integrated assays, with TCR sequencing performed together with flow cytometry, multiplex immunofluorescence, RNA-seq, exome sequencing and proteomics. In total, the ICON cohort consisted of fewer than 190 surgical patients with localized non-small cell lung cancer who had their tumors resected. For 45 to 70 patients, immunoSEQ T-cell fraction was compared between paired tumor and uninvolved lung. Study-wide findings and limitations: Recurrence-free survival showed no association with tumor T-cell fraction measured by TCR sequencing (p = 0.61). TCRbeta sequencing supported higher T cell infiltration in tumors than in uninvolved lung tissue, consistent with immunofluorescence CD3 counts. TCR-derived T-cell fraction did not differ between the flow cytometry-defined immunotypes IM1 (good prognosis) and IM2 (poor prognosis). Because different assays used different pieces of the same tissue, intratumor heterogeneity could not be separated from technical variation. Because assay coverage varied across patients depending on available tissue quantity, TCR sequencing was performed for only a subset of the cohort.

The T-cell fraction in tumor and uninvolved lung tissue was obtained from TCR sequencing using the immunoSEQ assay. Under the source paper's analysis protocol: In the survival analysis, patients were divided into a high T-cell fraction group (upper tertile) and a low T-cell fraction group (lower two tertiles), and the two groups were compared using a log-rank test. Paired tumor versus uninvolved lung differences in T-cell fraction were tested with a signed-rank test. The source is immuneACCESS, and TCRdb retained only in-frame sequences with V and J called. Part of the clones is not carried over; for the studies checked, unresolved V genes explain less than half of this, and the remainder is unexplained. V, J and clone size derive from that table, while D and trimming were established from the DNA sequence. For this sample the table gives roughly 16,000 clones, of which over 70% were detected only once. The top ten hold just under 5% of the sample.

Inclusive of the bounding cysteine and phenylalanine, the CDR3 is 13 residues long. The retained sequence is limited to the CDR3, 39 bases, with the frame set at the first base. The germline ends are 12 bases apart after V is trimmed by 9 bases and J by 1 base. From a lookup of the germline V gene, CDR1 and CDR2 are MNHNS and SASEGT. This clone was seen once. Its target antigen remains unknown. No much larger clonotype is one base removed from it; base qualities were not supplied. ICON enrollment began in early 2016, and the last patient was enrolled in 2018. In a subcohort of about 76 patients, fresh tumor and matched uninvolved tissue were collected for in-depth immune analyses, with TCR sequencing among those analyses. No cell sorting was done, and TCR sequencing was instead run on DNA isolated from bulk tissue.

Sequenced material: lung tumor tissue. This TCR derives from a human donor with non-small cell lung cancer. The chain links TRBV6-1 with TRBJ1-1, with TRBD1 perhaps the D gene, on 5 matching bases. The CDR3 here reads CASPDSPNTEAFF. The sequence in DNA is TGTGCCAGTCCCGACAGCCCGAACACTGAAGCTTTCTTT.